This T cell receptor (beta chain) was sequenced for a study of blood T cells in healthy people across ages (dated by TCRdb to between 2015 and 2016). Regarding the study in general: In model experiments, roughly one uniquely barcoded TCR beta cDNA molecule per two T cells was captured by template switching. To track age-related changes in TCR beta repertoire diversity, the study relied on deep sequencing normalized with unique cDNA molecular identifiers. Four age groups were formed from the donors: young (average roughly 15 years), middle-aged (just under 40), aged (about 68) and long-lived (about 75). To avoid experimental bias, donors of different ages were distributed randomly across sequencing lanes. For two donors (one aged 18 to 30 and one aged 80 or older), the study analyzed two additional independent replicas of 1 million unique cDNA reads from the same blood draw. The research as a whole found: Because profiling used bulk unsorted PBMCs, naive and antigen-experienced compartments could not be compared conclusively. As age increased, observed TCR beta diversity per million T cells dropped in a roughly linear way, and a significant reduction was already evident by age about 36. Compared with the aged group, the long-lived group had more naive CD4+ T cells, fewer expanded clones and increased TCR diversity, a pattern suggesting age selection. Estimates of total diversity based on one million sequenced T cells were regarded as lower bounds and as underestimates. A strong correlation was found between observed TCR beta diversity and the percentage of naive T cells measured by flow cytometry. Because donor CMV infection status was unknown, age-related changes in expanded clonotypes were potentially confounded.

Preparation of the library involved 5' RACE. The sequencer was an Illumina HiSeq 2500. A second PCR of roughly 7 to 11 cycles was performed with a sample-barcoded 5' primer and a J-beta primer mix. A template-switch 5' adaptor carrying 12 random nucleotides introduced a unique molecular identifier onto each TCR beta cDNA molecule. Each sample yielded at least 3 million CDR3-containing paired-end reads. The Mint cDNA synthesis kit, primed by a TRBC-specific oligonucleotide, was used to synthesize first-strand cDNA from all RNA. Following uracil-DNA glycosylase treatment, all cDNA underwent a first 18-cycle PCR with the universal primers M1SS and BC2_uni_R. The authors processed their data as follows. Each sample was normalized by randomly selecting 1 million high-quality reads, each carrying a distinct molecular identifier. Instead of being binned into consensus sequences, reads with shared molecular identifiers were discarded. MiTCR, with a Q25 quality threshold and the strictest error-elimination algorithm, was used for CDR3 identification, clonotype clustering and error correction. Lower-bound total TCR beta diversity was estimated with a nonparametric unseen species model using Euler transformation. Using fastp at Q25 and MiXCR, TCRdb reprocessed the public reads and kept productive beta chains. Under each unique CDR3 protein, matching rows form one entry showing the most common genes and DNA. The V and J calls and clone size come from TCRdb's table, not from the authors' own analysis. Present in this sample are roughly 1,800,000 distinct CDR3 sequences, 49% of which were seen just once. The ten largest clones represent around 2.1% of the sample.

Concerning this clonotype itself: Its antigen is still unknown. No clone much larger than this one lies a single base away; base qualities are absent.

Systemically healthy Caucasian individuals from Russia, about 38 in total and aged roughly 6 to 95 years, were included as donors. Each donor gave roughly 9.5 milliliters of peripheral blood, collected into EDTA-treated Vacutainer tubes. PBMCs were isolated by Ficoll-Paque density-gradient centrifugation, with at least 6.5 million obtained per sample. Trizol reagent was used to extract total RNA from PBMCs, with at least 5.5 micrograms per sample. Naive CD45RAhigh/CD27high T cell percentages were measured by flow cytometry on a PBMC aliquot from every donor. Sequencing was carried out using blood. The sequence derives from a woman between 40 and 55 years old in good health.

The CDR3 reads CASSDHGQGDIYGYTF. The sequenced DNA: TGTGCCAGCAGTGATCACGGACAGGGGGATATCTATGGCTACACCTTC. The chain is encoded by TRBV25-1 joined to TRBJ1-2, and 10 junctional nucleotides match TRBD1. According to the germline V gene, CDR1 reads MGHDK and CDR2 reads SYGVNS. The V end gives up 3 bases and the J end 4 bases, leaving 8 bases in the junction not matched to a gene. Including cysteine and phenylalanine, the CDR3 has 16 amino acids. CDR3 DNA is the only sequence kept; it has 48 bases, read in frame from the first base.